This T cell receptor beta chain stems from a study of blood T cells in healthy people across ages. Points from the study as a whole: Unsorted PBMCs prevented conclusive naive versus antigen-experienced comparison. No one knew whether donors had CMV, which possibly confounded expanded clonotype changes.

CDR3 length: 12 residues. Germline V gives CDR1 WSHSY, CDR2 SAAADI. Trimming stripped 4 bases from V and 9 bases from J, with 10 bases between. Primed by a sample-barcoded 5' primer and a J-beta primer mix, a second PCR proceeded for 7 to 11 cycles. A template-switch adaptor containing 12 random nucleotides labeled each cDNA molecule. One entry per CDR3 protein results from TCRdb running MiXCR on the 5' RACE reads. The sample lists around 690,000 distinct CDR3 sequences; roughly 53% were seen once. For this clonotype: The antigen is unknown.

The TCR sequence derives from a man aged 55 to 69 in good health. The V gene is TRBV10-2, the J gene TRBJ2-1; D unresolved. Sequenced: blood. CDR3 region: CASSGTSSEQFF. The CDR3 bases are TGCGCCAGCAGTGGGACCTCCAGTGAGCAGTTCTTC.